These 4 T cell receptor beta chains came from one sample sequenced in a study of identical twins. TCRdb reprocessed the 5' RACE reads via MiXCR and lists one record per CDR3 protein. The data show 520,000 or so distinct CDR3 sequences, 22% seen once. These data also featured in a second study, about T cells expressing NK-cell markers.

Sequenced material: CD4+ T cells sorted from blood. These receptors came from a woman aged 18-30 years in good health.

A word on this clonotype: This may come from a read error, since a much larger clone is one base off. The V gene is TRBV20-1, the J gene TRBJ2-1; 10 nucleotides agree with TRBD2. The germline CDR1 and CDR2 sequences are DFQATT and SNEGSKA (reference sequence). CDR3 length equals 16 residues. The chain's CDR3 is CSARDLLAGAGNEQSF. CDR3 DNA: TGCAGTGCTAGAGATCTCCTAGCGGGAGCCGGGAATGAGCAGTCCTTC.

This clonotype was counted a few times. CDR3 region: CASSLGLAGGPSHETQYF. CDR3 sequence (DNA): TGCGCCAGCAGCCTCGGACTAGCGGGGGGGCCTTCACATGAGACCCAGTACTTC. The chain couples TRBV5-1 to TRBJ2-5, with 15 bases matching TRBD2. Germline CDR1 is SGHRS and CDR2 is YFSETQ. V was pared by 4 bases and J by 5 bases, with 12 bases of the junction left unmatched. There are 18 residues in the CDR3.

This rearrangement joins TRBV20-1 to TRBJ2-7; D unresolved. Deletions cut 5 bases from V and 1 base from J, with 9 bases between. This CDR3 spans 12 amino acids. Germline CDR1 is DFQATT and CDR2 is SNEGSKA (reference sequence). In DNA, the CDR3 is TGCAGTGCTGGACGGGCTTCCTACGAGCAGTACTTC. Its protein product is CSAGRASYEQYF.

This chain uses TRBV20-1 with TRBJ2-7; 8 bases agree with TRBD1. With 2 bases clipped from V and 3 bases from J, the junction kept 9 bases outside the gene matches. The CDR3 consists of 15 residues. CDR1 DFQATT and CDR2 SNEGSKA come from the germline V gene (reference sequence). In DNA, the CDR3 is TGCAGTGCTAGACGAAGACAGGGGATGGGCTACGAGCAGTACTTC. Amino acid sequence: CSARRRQGMGYEQYF.